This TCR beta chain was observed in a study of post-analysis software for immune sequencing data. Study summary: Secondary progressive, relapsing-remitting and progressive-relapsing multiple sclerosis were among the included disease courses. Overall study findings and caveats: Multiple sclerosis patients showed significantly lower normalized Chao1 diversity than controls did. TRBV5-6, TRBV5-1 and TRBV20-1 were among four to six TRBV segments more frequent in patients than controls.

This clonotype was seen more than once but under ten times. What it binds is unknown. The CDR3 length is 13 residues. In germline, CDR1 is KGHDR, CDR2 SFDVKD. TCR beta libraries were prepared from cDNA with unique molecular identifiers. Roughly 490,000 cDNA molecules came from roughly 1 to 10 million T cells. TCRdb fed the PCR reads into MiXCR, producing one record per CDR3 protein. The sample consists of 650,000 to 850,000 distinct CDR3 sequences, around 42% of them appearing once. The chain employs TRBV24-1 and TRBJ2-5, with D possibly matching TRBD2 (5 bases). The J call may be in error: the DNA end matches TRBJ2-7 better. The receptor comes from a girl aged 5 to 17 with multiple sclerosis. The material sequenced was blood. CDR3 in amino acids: CATSPIGSSEQYF. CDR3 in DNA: TGTGCCACCAGTCCAATAGGGAGCTCCGAGCAGTACTTC.